This T cell receptor (beta chain) was recorded in a study of shared clonotypes between healthy human individuals. Study conclusions and caveats: The diversity represented, both genetic and in exposure history, was limited by few donors.

Profiling relied on immunoSEQ multiplex PCR, and the TCRdb table lists in-frame clones only, not all of them. Of over a million clones in the sample, about 80% were seen once. This CDR3 contains 15 residues. Germline CDR1 KGHSH, CDR2 LQKENI. The V end was cut by 2 bases, the J end by 3 bases, with 10 bases between. Details on this clone: The target antigen is unknown.

Source material: memory CD4+ T cells from PBMCs. Subset: CD45RA-negative fraction. The source of this sequence is a man between 18 and 35 years old in good health. Some clones in this sample may be carry-over from other donors' samples. The chain is built from TRBV18 and TRBJ2-2, with D tentatively TRBD1 or TRBD2 (5 bases each). The chain's CDR3 is CASSPFRDHTGELFF. The CDR3 region has the DNA TGTGCCAGCTCACCATTCAGGGACCACACCGGGGAGCTGTTTTTT.